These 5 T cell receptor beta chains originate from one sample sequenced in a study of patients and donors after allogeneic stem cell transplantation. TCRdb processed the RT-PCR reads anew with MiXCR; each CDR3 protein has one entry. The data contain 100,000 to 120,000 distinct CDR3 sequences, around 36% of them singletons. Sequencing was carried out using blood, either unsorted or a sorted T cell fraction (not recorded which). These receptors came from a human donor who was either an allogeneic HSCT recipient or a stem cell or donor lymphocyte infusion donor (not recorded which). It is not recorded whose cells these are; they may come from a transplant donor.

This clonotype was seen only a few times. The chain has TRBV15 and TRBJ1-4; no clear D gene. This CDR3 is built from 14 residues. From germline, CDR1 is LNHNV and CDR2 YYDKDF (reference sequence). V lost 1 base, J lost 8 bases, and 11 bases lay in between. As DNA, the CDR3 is TGTGCCACCAGCAGAGTGAGTGGCGGGGAAAAACTGTTTTTT. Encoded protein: CATSRVSGGEKLFF.

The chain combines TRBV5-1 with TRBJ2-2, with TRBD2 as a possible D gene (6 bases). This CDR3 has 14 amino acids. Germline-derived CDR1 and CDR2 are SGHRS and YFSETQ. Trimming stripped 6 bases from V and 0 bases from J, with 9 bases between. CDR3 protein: CASMGDSNTGELFF. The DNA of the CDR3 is TGCGCCAGCATGGGGGACTCGAACACCGGGGAGCTGTTTTTT.

The CDR3 protein is CASTTGQGKAGELFF. The CDR3 DNA sequence: TGCGCCAGCACAACCGGACAGGGGAAGGCCGGGGAGCTGTTTTTT. The rearrangement uses TRBV5-1 and TRBJ2-2; TRBD1 matches 9 bases. J lost 6 bases, V lost 6 bases, and 9 bases had no gene match. In germline, CDR1 is SGHRS, CDR2 YFSETQ. The CDR3 loop spans 15 amino acids.

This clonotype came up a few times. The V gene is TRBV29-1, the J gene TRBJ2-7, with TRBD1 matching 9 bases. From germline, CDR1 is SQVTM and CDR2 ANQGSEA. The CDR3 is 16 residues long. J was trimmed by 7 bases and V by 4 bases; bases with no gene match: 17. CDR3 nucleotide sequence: TGCAGCGTTGGTCCCGGGACAGGGTTCAGTGCTCGGGAGCAGTACTTC. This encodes CSVGPGTGFSAREQYF.

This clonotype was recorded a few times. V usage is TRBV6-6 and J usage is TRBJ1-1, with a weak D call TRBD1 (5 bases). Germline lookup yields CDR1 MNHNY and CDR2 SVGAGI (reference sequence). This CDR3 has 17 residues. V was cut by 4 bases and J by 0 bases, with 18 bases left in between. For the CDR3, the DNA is TGTGCCAGCAGTTTGGGAACTCAGACAGTCATGAACACTGAAGCTTTCTTT. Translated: CASSLGTQTVMNTEAFF.